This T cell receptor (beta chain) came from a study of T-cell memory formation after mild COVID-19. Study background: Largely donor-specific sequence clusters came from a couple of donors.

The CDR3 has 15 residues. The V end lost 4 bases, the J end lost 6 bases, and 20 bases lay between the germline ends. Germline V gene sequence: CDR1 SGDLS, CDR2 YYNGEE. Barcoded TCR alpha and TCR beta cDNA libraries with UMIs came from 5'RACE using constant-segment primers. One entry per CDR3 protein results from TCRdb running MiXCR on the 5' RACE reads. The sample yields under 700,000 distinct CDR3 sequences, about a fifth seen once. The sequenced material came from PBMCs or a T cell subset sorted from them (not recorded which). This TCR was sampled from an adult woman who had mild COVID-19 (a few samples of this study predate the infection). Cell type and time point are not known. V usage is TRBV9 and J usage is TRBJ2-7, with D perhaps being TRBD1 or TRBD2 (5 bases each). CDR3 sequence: CASSSGPDFTSEQYF. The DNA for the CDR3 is TGTGCCAGCAGCTCGGGGCCGGATTTTACGTCCGAGCAGTACTTC.